The T cell receptor (beta chain) described here comes from a study of response to subunit inactivated influenza vaccine. Overall study findings and caveats: Each seasonal flu vaccination may recruit only limited new T cells, authors suggested.

TCRdb re-called the RT-PCR reads with MiXCR, one entry per CDR3 protein. The data hold approximately 480,000 distinct CDR3 sequences, with around 9.9% observed a single time. V shed 1 base and J shed 1 base, with 9 bases lying between them. This CDR3 contains 15 residues. This clonotype has at least ten counts. Its antigen is not identified. The sequencing here drew on PBMCs from blood, taken about 40 days after vaccination. This TCR derives from a man aged 45 to 65 who received an inactivated influenza vaccine. The chain employs TRBV12-3 or TRBV12-4 and TRBJ2-3; no clear D. In nucleotides, the CDR3 is TGTGCCAGCAGTTTAGTGGACGGTCGCACAGATACGCAGTATTTT. The encoded protein is CASSLVDGRTDTQYF.